This T cell receptor beta chain came from a study of blood T cell repertoires in COVID-19. Produced via immunoSEQ multiplex PCR; TCRdb's table is partial and in-frame only. The sample consists of 110,000 to 150,000 clones, more than 75% of them appearing once. Individuals drawn from 20 to 30 US areas were about 18 to 100 years old. In germline, CDR1 is WSHSY, CDR2 SAAADI. The CDR3 contains 16 residues. Trimming cost V 6 bases and J 0 bases; bases outside gene matches: 6. Input material: PBMCs or T cells enriched from blood (not recorded which). The receptor comes from a man aged 60 to 75 who had recovered from COVID-19. This chain joins TRBV10-2 and TRBJ2-1; TRBD2 matches at 9 bases. This chain's CDR3 is CASRGFSGSSYNEQFF. The CDR3 nucleotides read TGCGCCAGCAGGGGGTTTAGCGGGAGCTCCTACAATGAGCAGTTCTTC.